These T cell receptor beta chains were read from a single sample in a study of control samples from healthy donors and cancer patients. The data were produced by immunoSEQ multiplex PCR, yet TCRdb's version contains in-frame clones alone and is incomplete. The table lists tens of thousands of clones, over 65% of them singletons. The source material was blood. These receptors were taken from a man aged 55 to 70 in good health. The CDR3 runs from the conserved cysteine through the conserved F or W. Each record gives: CDR3 protein, CDR3 DNA, D gene, J gene, V gene, clone size. The D gene is left open where the match is weak. Rows may omit the clone size; those that give it use once, few, many or a size class.

CASSQDRVGRGYTF | TGTGCCAGCAGCCAAGACAGGGTTGGAAGGGGCTACACCTTC | TRBD1 | TRBJ1-2 | TRBV6-5 | -
CATSSQPRTGADTQYF | TGTGCCACCAGCAGCCAACCTCGGACTGGCGCAGATACGCAGTATTTT | - | TRBJ2-3 | TRBV15 | -
CASRTTLTRNEQFF | TGTGCCAGCAGGACGACCCTTACGAGGAATGAGCAGTTCTTC | - | TRBJ2-1 | TRBV6-5 | -
CASRGTGVLNQPQHF | TGTGCCAGCAGGGGGACCGGGGTACTAAATCAGCCCCAGCATTTT | - | TRBJ1-5 | TRBV6-5 | -
CASSPPLAGGREQYF | TGTGCCAGCTCACCCCCACTAGCGGGGGGGAGGGAGCAGTACTTC | TRBD2 | TRBJ2-7 | TRBV18 | -
CASNDRTGDYNSPLHF | TGTGCCAGCAACGATAGGACAGGGGATTATAATTCACCCCTCCACTTT | TRBD1 | TRBJ1-6 | TRBV7-9 | -
CASSRASTGGYTF | TGTGCCAGCAGCCGGGCCTCCACCGGCGGCTACACCTTC | - | TRBJ1-2 | TRBV14 | -
CASSSERNSPLHF | TGTGCCAGCTCCAGCGAACGTAATTCACCCCTCCACTTT | - | TRBJ1-6 | TRBV3-1/TRBV3-2 | -
CASSLTRQNTIYF | TGTGCCAGCAGCTTGACAAGACAAAACACCATATATTTT | - | TRBJ1-3 | TRBV11-2 | -
CASSDWDGLGQETQYF | TGTGCCAGCAGTGACTGGGATGGGTTGGGCCAAGAGACCCAGTACTTC | - | TRBJ2-5 | TRBV25-1 | -
CASSNPPNYGYTF | TGTGCCAGCAGTAATCCCCCTAACTATGGCTACACCTTC | - | TRBJ1-2 | TRBV6-5 | -
CASSQYSGMNEQYF | TGTGCCAGCAGCCAATATTCCGGGATGAACGAGCAGTACTTC | - | TRBJ2-7 | TRBV16 | -
CASSFGKSQPQHF | TGTGCCAGCAGTTTTGGGAAAAGCCAGCCCCAGCATTTT | - | TRBJ1-5 | TRBV2 | -
CASSPIAYGANVLTF | TGTGCCAGCAGTCCCATCGCTTATGGGGCCAACGTCCTGACTTTC | - | TRBJ2-6 | TRBV27 | -
CASSGWTGATYNEQFF | TGTGCCAGCAGTGGATGGACAGGGGCTACCTACAATGAGCAGTTCTTC | TRBD1 | TRBJ2-1 | TRBV25-1 | once
CASIVAGTANTEAFF | TGTGCCAGCATCGTCGCCGGGACAGCGAACACTGAAGCTTTCTTT | TRBD1 | TRBJ1-1 | TRBV28 | -
CASSWETANEKLFF | TGTGCCAGCAGCTGGGAGACCGCGAATGAAAAACTGTTTTTT | - | TRBJ1-4 | TRBV6-5 | -
CASSPGTGTSKTYEQYF | TGCGCCAGCAGCCCTGGGACCGGGACTAGTAAAACCTACGAGCAGTACTTC | TRBD2 | TRBJ2-7 | TRBV4-1 | -
CASSVTGLGTEAFF | TGTGCCAGCAGCGTGACAGGGCTGGGCACTGAAGCTTTCTTT | TRBD1 | TRBJ1-1 | TRBV5-4 | -
CASSSGLASYEQYF | TGTGCCAGCAGCTCGGGACTAGCTTCCTACGAGCAGTACTTC | TRBD2 | TRBJ2-7 | TRBV13 | -
CASSLGSSGLAGEQYF | TGTGCCAGCAGCTTAGGTTCTTCGGGATTAGCTGGCGAGCAGTACTTC | - | TRBJ2-7 | TRBV7-6 | -
CAIRSRQGDYNEQFF | TGTGCCATCAGAAGTAGGCAGGGAGACTACAATGAGCAGTTCTTC | - | TRBJ2-1 | TRBV10-3 | once
CASSSGTGGTEAFF | TGCGCCAGCAGCTCCGGGACAGGGGGCACTGAAGCTTTCTTT | TRBD1 | TRBJ1-1 | TRBV5-1 | -
CASSYSDSNEQFF | TGTGCCAGCAGTTACTCGGACAGCAATGAGCAGTTCTTC | - | TRBJ2-1 | TRBV28 | -
CASSDSPGLVHNEQFF | TGTGCCAGCAGTGACTCCCCGGGACTAGTTCATAATGAGCAGTTCTTC | TRBD2 | TRBJ2-1 | TRBV27 | once
CASILFGLAPTDTQYF | TGTGCCAGCATTCTTTTTGGACTAGCGCCCACAGATACGCAGTATTTT | - | TRBJ2-3 | TRBV21-1 | -
CASSYVWGLVDYGYTF | TGTGCCAGCAGTTACGTTTGGGGGCTGGTCGACTATGGCTACACCTTC | - | TRBJ1-2 | TRBV6-5 | -
CASSPGTDPQGNQPQHF | TGCGCCAGCAGCCCCGGGACAGATCCTCAGGGCAATCAGCCCCAGCATTTT | TRBD1 | TRBJ1-5 | TRBV5-1 | -
CATSVEGTGELFF | TGTGCCACCAGTGTCGAGGGGACCGGGGAGCTGTTTTTT | - | TRBJ2-2 | TRBV24-1 | -
CASSPLTNTGELFF | TGTGCCAGCAGCCCCTTAACGAACACCGGGGAGCTGTTTTTT | - | TRBJ2-2 | TRBV14 | -
CASSPYGYHEQYF | TGTGCCAGCAGTCCTTATGGGTACCACGAGCAGTACTTC | - | TRBJ2-7 | TRBV28 | -
CASSPTPGGTSYGYTF | TGCGCCAGCAGCCCCACCCCAGGCGGGACTTCATATGGCTACACCTTC | - | TRBJ1-2 | TRBV5-1 | -
CASSLAGAGRGSETQYF | TGTGCCAGCAGCTTAGCGGGAGCGGGCAGAGGATCGGAGACCCAGTACTTC | - | TRBJ2-5 | TRBV7-9 | -
CASRRTGKNQPQHF | TGTGCCAGCAGGCGGACAGGGAAGAATCAGCCCCAGCATTTT | TRBD1 | TRBJ1-5 | TRBV2 | -
CASRSRRGDPWPTF | TGTGCCAGCAGGTCCAGACGAGGGGATCCTTGGCCCACCTTC | - | TRBJ1-2 | TRBV28 | once
CASSLGGILGYTF | TGTGCCAGCAGTTTGGGAGGCATACTTGGCTACACCTTC | - | TRBJ1-2 | TRBV28 | -